One sample yielded the 4 T cell receptor beta chains listed below, sequenced in a study of blood T cell repertoires in COVID-19. Assay used: immunoSEQ multiplex PCR; TCRdb lists only in-frame clones, some missing. The sample includes roughly 250,000 clones, 70% to 90% seen only once; the top ten take approximately 4.2%. The sample taken for sequencing was PBMCs or T cells enriched from blood (not recorded which). The receptors were gathered from a woman in her twenties or thirties who had recovered from COVID-19.

This rearrangement joins TRBV5-4 to TRBJ1-2; 7 bases align to TRBD1. The V segment lost 4 bases and the J segment 2 bases; nucleotides outside the gene matches: 2. This CDR3 contains 13 residues. Germline V gene sequence: CDR1 SGHNT, CDR2 YYREEE (reference sequence). CDR3 in amino acids: CASSQTGNYGYTF. The CDR3, as DNA: TGTGCCAGCAGCCAGACAGGGAACTATGGCTACACCTTC.

In DNA, the CDR3 is TGTGCCAGCTCCCCGAGGATTTCAACTAATGAAAAACTGTTTTTT. This sequence encodes CASSPRISTNEKLFF. This chain connects TRBV18 to TRBJ1-4, with D unclear. The germline CDR1 and CDR2 sequences are KGHSH and LQKENI. V was shortened by 6 bases and J by 0 bases, with 11 bases between the two germline ends. The CDR3 is 15 residues long. Full variable domain (remainder filled in from reference TRBV18 and TRBJ1-4): NAGVMQNPRHLVRRRGQEARLRCSPMKGHSHVYWYRQLPEEGLKFMVYLQKENIIDESGMPKERFSAEFPKEGPSILRIQQVVRGDSAAYFCASSPRISTNEKLFFGSGTQLSVL.

The rearrangement links TRBV7-7 to TRBJ1-6; D remains unclear. Trimming left V 5 bases short and J 10 bases short, with 12 bases between. The germline V gene has CDR1 SSHAT and CDR2 FNYEAQ (reference sequence). The CDR3 sequence is 13 residues long. The CDR3, as DNA: TGTGCCAGCAGCGCCGACGGGGTATCACCCCTCCACTTT. It specifies CASSADGVSPLHF.

The J gene is TRBJ1-2, the V gene TRBV6-1; tentatively, D is TRBD1 (5 bases). In germline, CDR1 is MNHNS, CDR2 SASEGT. The CDR3 consists of 16 residues. Trimming left V 2 bases short and J 0 bases short, with 13 bases between. CDR3 nucleotides: TGTGCCAGCAGTGAACCCACAGGCGTAACTAACTATGGCTACACCTTC. This encodes CASSEPTGVTNYGYTF.